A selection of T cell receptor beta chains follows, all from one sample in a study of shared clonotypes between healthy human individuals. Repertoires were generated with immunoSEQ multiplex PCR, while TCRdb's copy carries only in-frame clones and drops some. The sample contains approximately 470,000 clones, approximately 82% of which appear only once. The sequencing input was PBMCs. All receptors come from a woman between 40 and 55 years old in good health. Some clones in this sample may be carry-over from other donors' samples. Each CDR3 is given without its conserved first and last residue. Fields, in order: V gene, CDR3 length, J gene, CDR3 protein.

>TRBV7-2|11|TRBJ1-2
ASSLAGGYGYT
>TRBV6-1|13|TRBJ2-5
ASRGLSGRQETQY
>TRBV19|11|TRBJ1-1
ASSIVAATEAF
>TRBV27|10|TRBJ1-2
ASSAQGYGYT
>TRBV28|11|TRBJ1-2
ASSLGRVLGYT
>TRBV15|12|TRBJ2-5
ATSDRQLEETQY
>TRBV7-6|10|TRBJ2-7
ASSLDRDEQY
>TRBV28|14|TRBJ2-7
ASSPRGALSSYEQY
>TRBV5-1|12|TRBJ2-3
ASSSGLGTDTQY
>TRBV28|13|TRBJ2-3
ASRRSGSGADTQY
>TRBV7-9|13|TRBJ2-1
ASSPGDSSYNEQF
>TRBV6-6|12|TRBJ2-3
ASIGTGRGDTQY
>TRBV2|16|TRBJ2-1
ASRPWAFLGTGYNEQF
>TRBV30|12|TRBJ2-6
VWYGGLGANVLT
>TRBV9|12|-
ASSVSSASYEQY
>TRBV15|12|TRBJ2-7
ATSQNRVGDEQY
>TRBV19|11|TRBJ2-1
ASSPRGANEQF
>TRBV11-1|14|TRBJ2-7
ASSLARGPSSYEQY
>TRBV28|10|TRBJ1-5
ASSFSGQPQH
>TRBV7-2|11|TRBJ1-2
ASSLGTYWGYT
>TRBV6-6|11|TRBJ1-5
ASRPGLGQPQH
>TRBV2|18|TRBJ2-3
ASSVDPGLAESTSTDTQY
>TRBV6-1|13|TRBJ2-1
ASPPPWLAPNEQF
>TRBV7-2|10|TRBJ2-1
ASSLAVGEQF
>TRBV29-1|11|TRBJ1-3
SVEQQFGNTIY
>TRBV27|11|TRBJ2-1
ASRLTSPNEQF
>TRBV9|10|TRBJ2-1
ASSVEAGYQF
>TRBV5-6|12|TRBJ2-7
ASSLLVDQSKEY
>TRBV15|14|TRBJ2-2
ATSRDSAPLTGELF
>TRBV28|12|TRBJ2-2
ASRISQDTGELF
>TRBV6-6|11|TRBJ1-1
ASSGGTVTEAF
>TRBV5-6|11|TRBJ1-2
ASSLGTVYGYT
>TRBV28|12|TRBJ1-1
ASSAAGGMLEAF
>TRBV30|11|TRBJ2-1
AWSSRLDNEQF
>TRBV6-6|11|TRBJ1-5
ASKLDSNQPQH
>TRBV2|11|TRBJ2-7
ASSVGGIYEQY
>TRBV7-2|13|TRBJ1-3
ASSLAAYSGNTIY
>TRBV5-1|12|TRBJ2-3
ASSLAYDTDTQY
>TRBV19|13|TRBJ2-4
ASSDTGLGRDIQY
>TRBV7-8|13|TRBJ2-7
ASSLWGSGSYEQY
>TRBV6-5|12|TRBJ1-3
ASSQVGGGNTIY
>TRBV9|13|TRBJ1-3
ASSVEGFSGNTIY
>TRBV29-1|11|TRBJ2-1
SAGKVHVNEQF
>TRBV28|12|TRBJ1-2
ASTPGVPVGGYT
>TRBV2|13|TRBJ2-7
ASSLTSQYSYEQY
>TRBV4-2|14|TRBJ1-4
ASSQDPGQGNEKLF
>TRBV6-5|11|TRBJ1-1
ASSYDGYTEAF
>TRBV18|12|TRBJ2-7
ASSPGQDRGEQY
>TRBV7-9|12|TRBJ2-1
ASSPRGWGNEQF
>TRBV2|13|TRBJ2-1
ASSPDSPSYNEQF
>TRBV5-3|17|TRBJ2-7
ARSLVGLTGGQSSYEQY
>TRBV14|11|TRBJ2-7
ASSQQVRFEQY
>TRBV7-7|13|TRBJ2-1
ASSFSSDPYNEQF
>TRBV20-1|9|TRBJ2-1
SARVVHEQF
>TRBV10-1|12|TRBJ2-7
ASSESSGVHEQY
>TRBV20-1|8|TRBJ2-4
SASQNIQY